This paragraph reports one TCR beta chain. Its antigen is unknown. Patients who had autoimmune disease history or got systemic immunosuppression were left out. Profiled with immunoSEQ multiplex PCR; TCRdb holds only in-frame clones, not every one. The profile shows 60,000 to 65,000 clones, roughly 89% of them singletons. This entry belongs to a study of OX40 agonist ivuxolimab in advanced cancers. In the study overall: Patients were treated with intravenous ivuxolimab, dosed at 0.01 to 10 mg/kg and infused every 2 weeks. Averaging about 60 years in age, with a range of about 23 to 79, the cohort was approximately 83% male. Study-level results: Relatively little clonal expansion, among the lowest observed, appeared in partial responders at 0.1-3.0 mg/kg.

The CDR3 length is 13 residues. Germline V gene sequence: CDR1 PRHDT, CDR2 FYEKMQ (reference sequence). Trimming pared 5 bases from V and 5 bases from J, leaving 12 bases between. The sequence derives from an adult with an advanced solid tumor such as melanoma, head and neck, liver or kidney cancer. This chain links TRBV13 with TRBJ2-5; the D gene could be TRBD1 or TRBD2 (5 bases each). Sequences were derived from CD4+ or CD8+ T cells sorted from blood, sampled in a trial of the OX40 agonist ivuxolimab. The CDR3 nucleotides read TGTGCCAGCAGCCCCGGGACCCTGGAGACCCAGTACTTC. The encoded protein is CASSPGTLETQYF.